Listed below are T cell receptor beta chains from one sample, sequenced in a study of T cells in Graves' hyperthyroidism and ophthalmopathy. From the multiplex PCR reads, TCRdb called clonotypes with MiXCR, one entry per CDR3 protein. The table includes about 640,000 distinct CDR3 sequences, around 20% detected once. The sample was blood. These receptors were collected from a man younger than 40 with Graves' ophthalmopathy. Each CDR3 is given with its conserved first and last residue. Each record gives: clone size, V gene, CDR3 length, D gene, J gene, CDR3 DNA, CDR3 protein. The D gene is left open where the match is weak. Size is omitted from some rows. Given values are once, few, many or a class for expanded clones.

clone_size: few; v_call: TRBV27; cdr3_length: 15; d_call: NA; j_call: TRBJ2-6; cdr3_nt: TGTGCCAGCCGGGACAACTTATTAGAGGCCAACGTCCTGACTTTC; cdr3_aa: CASRDNLLEANVLTF
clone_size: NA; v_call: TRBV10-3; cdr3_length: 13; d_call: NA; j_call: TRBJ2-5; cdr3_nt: TGTGCCATCAGTGATTCCTCCGCTGAGACCCAGTACTTC; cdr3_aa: CAISDSSAETQYF
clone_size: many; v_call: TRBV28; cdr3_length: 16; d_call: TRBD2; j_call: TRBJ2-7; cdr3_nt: TGTGCCAGCAGTTTATTTGGGAGGGACGGGACCTACGAGCAGTACTTC; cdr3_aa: CASSLFGRDGTYEQYF
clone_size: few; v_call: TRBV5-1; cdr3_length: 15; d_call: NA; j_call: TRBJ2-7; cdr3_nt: TGCGCCAGCAGCTTGCTATCAGCGGCCTCCTACGAGCAGTACTTC; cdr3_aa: CASSLLSAASYEQYF
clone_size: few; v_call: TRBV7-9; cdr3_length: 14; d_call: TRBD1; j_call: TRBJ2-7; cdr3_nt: TGTGCCAGCAGCGAAAGGGACAGGCGGCACGAGCAGTACTTC; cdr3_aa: CASSERDRRHEQYF
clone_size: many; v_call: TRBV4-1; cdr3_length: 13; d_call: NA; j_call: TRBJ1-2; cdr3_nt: TGCGCCAGCAGCCGAGGGTCTCGAATGGGCTACACCTTC; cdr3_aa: CASSRGSRMGYTF
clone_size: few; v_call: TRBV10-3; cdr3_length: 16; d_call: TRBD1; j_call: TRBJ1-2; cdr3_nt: TGTGCCATCAGTCCCCCCCGGGGGGACAGGAACTATGGCTACACCTTC; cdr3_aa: CAISPPRGDRNYGYTF
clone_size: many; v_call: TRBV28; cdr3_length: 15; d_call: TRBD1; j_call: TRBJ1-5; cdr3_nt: TGTGCCAGCAGGGGAAGACAGGGCGGCAATCAGCCCCAGCATTTT; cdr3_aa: CASRGRQGGNQPQHF
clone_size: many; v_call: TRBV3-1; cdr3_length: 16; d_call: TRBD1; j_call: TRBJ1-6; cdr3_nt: TGTGCCAGCAGCCAAGGTCGAGCAGGGGGTACGGCACCCCTCCACTTT; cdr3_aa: CASSQGRAGGTAPLHF
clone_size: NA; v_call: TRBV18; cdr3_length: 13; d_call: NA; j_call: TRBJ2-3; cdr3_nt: TGTGCCAGCTCCCCCGTAAGCACAGATACGCAGTATTTT; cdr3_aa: CASSPVSTDTQYF
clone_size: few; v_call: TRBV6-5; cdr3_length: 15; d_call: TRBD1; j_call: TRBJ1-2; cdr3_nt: TGTGCCAGCAGTTCCCCGGACAGGAAGGGAAATGGCTACACCTTC; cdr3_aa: CASSSPDRKGNGYTF
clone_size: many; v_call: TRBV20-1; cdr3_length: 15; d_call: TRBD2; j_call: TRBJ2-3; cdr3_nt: TGCAGTGCTATACTAGCGGGAGGTCCCGCAGATACGCAGTATTTT; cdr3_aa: CSAILAGGPADTQYF
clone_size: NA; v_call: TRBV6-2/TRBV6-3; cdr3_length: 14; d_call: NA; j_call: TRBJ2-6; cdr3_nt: TGTGCCAGCAGTCCTCGTGCTGGGGCCAACGTCCTGACTTTC; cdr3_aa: CASSPRAGANVLTF
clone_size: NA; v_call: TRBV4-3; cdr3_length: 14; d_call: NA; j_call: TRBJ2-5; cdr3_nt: TGCGCCAGCAGCCAGCGGGACGGGGAAGAGACCCAGTACTTC; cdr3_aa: CASSQRDGEETQYF
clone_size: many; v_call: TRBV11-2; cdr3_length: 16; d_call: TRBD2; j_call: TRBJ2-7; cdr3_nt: TGTGCCAGCAGCTCGGGGACTAGCGGGAGATACTACGAGCAGTACTTC; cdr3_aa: CASSSGTSGRYYEQYF
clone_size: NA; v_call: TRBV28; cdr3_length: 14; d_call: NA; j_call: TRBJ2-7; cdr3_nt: TGTGCCAGCAAGTTGGGTGCGGGAACCTACGAGCAGTACTTC; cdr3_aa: CASKLGAGTYEQYF
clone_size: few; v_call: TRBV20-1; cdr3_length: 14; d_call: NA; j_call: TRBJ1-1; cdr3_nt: TGCAGTGCTAGATTGGGGGGGATGAACACTGAAGCTTTCTTT; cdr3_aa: CSARLGGMNTEAFF
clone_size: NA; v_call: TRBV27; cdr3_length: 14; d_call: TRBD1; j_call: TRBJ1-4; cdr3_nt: TGTGCCAGCAGCCAACAGGGGTTTGGGGAAAAACTGTTTTTT; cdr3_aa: CASSQQGFGEKLFF
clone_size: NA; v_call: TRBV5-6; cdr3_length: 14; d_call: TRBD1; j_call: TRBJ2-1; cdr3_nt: TGTGCCAGCAGCTCCAAACAGGGGTGGCATGAGCAGTTCTTC; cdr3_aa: CASSSKQGWHEQFF
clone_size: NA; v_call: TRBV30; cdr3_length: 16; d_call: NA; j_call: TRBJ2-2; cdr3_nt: TGTGCCTCAACCACCCGGGTCACAGGAGAGACCGGGGAGCTGTTTTTT; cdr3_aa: CASTTRVTGETGELFF